This TCR beta chain was captured by sequencing in a study of graft-versus-host responses after intestinal transplantation. At the level of the study: Anti-thymocyte globulin induction, then tacrolimus and steroids for about three years, went to all recipients.

Only a few counts were recorded for this clone. Its antigen is unknown. CDR1 and CDR2 (germline): MDHEN, SYDVKM. This CDR3 spans 12 amino acids. Trimming pared 5 bases from V and 2 bases from J, leaving 7 bases between. Sequenced by immunoSEQ multiplex PCR; TCRdb stores in-frame clones only, minus some. Among some 100,000 clones listed, less than 90% were seen once. Study-level findings and limits: Some GvH clones were seen earlier in gut or blood, suggesting intestinal origin.

The material sequenced was unstimulated CD4+ T cells sorted from spleen or lymph node cells, taken before transplant. This sequence joins TRBV28 and TRBJ2-7; no reliable D call. This clonotype originated in a human donor who was the organ donor for an intestinal transplant. The CDR3 loop reads CASSPRTYEQYF. The DNA for the CDR3 is TGTGCCAGCAGTCCTCGAACCTACGAGCAGTACTTC.